This T cell receptor beta chain was documented in a study of vaccination effects on CD4 cells after COVID-19 (dated by TCRdb to 2022 to 2024). Broadly, across the study: Post-vaccine samples across the study were collected a median of 72 days after the second dose, with a range of 14 to 241. In both COVID-19 convalescent patients and infection-naive vaccine recipients, the study compared SARS-CoV-2 spike-specific CD4+ TCR repertoires from before mRNA vaccination with those from after it. Altogether, some 10 COVID-19 convalescent patients and a handful of SARS-CoV-2-naive healthy vaccine recipients made up the full study. In the study, cultures from other donors were sequenced using the Oncomine TCR Beta short-read assay on an Illumina iSeq 100. Overall results and qualifications from the work: Among healthy vaccine recipients, nearly all vaccine-induced clones were SARS-CoV-2 mono-reactive, and only 1 of 255 was cross-reactive with common cold coronaviruses. Marked clonal contraction was observed in both infection-induced and vaccine-induced clones at late post-vaccination timepoints, consistent with waning T cell responses. The study was limited by a small number of convalescent patients and lacked early post-infection timepoints.

Library preparation used the immunoSEQ multiplex PCR assay. DNA from the cultured and isolated CD4+ T cells underwent TCR beta CDR3 sequencing. The source study handled its data this way. Non-productive TCR sequences were removed, reads were trimmed to the CDR3 region, and CDR3s of at least 7 amino acids were retained. The MANAFEST web app was used to pick out antigen-specific clonotypes by comparing their expansion in peptide wells with that in reference cultures. To be called positive, a clone needed expansion at FDR<0.05 compared with the reference and with all other wells, an odds ratio greater than 5, and a frequency greater than 0.1% in two replicate wells. A clonotype was defined as cross-reactive if the clonotype was significantly expanded both in SARS-CoV-2 spike wells and in at least one common cold coronavirus spike condition. CDR3 similarity was assessed by Levenshtein distance using the stringdist R package, and unrooted trees were constructed with ape in R 3.6.1. In TCRdb, the immuneACCESS table is reduced to in-frame sequences with V and J assigned. These tables do not hold every clone; where another copy was compared, an unresolved V gene accounts for under half, and the others remain unexplained. V and J calls and clone size are copied from that table; D and trimming were computed from the DNA. The sample table holds tens of thousands of clones, of which approximately 60% were seen once. The top ten constitute approximately 9% of the sample.

In the ViraFEST assay, PBMC were stimulated with viral peptide pools, and antigen-specific CD4+ T cell clonotypes were then identified by expansion using TCR sequencing. After more than nine days of culture, CD4+ T cells were isolated with the EasySep CD4+ T cell isolation kit. Each participant got two doses of an mRNA SARS-CoV-2 vaccine, either BNT162b2 or mRNA-1273. The absence of prior SARS-CoV-2 infection in healthy vaccine recipients was confirmed by negative nucleocapsid antibodies before and after vaccination. Two million PBMC per well were cultured with approximately 10 ug/ml peptides in IMDM containing 5% human AB serum, 10 IU/ml IL-2 and gentamicin. Half of the culture medium was replaced with fresh IL-2-containing medium on days 3 and 7. Unless noted otherwise, every peptide stimulation condition was grown in triplicate wells. PBMC were separated from whole blood using Ficoll-Paque Plus gradient centrifugation and were then either cryopreserved at -140C or used fresh. Overlapping peptide pools spanned the spike proteins of SARS-CoV-2 and the common cold coronaviruses HCoV-NL63, HCoV-OC43 and HCoV-229E. Genomic DNA was extracted from cultured CD4+ T cells with the QIAamp micro DNA kit.

The CDR3, cysteine through phenylalanine, is 15 amino acids long. The DNA shown is the 45-base CDR3, in frame from base 1. Between the V and J ends, shortened by 0 bases and 6 bases respectively, the junction contains 11 bases. The germline V gene provides CDR1 MGHRA and CDR2 YSYEKL. Remarks on this clone: Its target antigen remains unknown. No base quality values were provided; no much bigger clone lies one nucleotide off.

The sequence came from a human donor who received a COVID-19 vaccine. Recombination linked TRBV4-1 to TRBJ2-2; perhaps TRBD2 is the D gene, with 6 bases matching. The specimen was CD4+ T cells from PBMCs cultured with SARS-CoV-2 spike peptides, collected after COVID-19 vaccination. Sample cell subset or site, as interpreted from the label and publication: SARS-CoV-2 spike overlapping peptide pool stimulation. The DNA sequence is given as TGCGCCAGCAGCCAAGATAGCCCTAGCGCCGGGGAGCTGTTTTTT. Translated, it gives CASSQDSPSAGELFF.